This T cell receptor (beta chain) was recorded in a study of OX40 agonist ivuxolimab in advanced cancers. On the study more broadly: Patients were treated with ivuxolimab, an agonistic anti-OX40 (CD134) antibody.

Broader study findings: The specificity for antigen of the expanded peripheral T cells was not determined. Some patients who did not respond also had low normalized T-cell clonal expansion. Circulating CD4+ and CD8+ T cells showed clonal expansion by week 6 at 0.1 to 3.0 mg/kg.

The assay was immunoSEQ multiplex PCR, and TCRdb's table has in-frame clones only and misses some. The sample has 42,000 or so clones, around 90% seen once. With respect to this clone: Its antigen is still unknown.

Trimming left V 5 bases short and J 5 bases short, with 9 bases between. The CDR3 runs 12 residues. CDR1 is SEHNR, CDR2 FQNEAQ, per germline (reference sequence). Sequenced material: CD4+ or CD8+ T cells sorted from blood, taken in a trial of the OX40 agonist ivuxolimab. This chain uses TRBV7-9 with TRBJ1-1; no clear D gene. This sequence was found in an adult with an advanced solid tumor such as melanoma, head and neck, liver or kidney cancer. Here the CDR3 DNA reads TGTGCCAGCAGCGAAATTGGGACTGAAGCTTTCTTT. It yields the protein CASSEIGTEAFF. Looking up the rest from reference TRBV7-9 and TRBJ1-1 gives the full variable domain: DTGVSQNPRHKITKRGQNVTFRCDPISEHNRLYWYRQTLGQGPEFLTYFQNEAQLEKSRLLSDRFSAERPKGSFSTLEIQRTEQGDSAMYLCASSEIGTEAFFGQGTRLTVV.